The 8 T cell receptor beta chains reported below all come from one sample, sequenced in a study of a mutant IDH1 vaccine in newly diagnosed glioma. These TCRs are of unknown antigen specificity. Repertoires were generated with immunoSEQ multiplex PCR, while TCRdb's copy carries only in-frame clones and drops some. The table has roughly 50,000 clones, 84% seen once. The time point is: week 35, safety follow-up. Every vaccination contained 300 ug of the mutant IDH1 20-mer peptide and was paired with topical imiquimod. The sequencing here drew on PBMCs, taken from a glioma patient whose treatment included an IDH1 peptide vaccine. Receptors were obtained from a woman aged 18-29 years with glioma.

The chain carries TRBV9 and TRBJ1-2; 7 positions match TRBD1. Germline trimming cut 3 bases from V and 4 bases from J; bases unmatched to any gene: 6. This CDR3 contains 14 residues. Germline lookup yields CDR1 SGDLS and CDR2 YYNGEE. The CDR3 here is CASSAHRGPYGYTF. CDR3 DNA: TGTGCCAGCAGCGCCCACAGGGGACCCTATGGCTACACCTTC.

The chain carries TRBV5-4 and TRBJ2-1; D remains ambiguous. There are 12 residues in the CDR3. V was clipped by 0 bases and J by 9 bases, with 7 bases between them. Germline lookup yields CDR1 SGHNT and CDR2 YYREEE (reference sequence). The CDR3 reads CASSLGSGEQFF. In nucleotides, the CDR3 is TGTGCCAGCAGCTTGGGGTCGGGTGAGCAGTTCTTC. The full variable domain, with the rest looked up from reference TRBV5-4 and TRBJ2-1, is ETGVTQSPTHLIKTRGQQVTLRCSSQSGHNTVSWYQQALGQGPQFIFQYYREEENGRGNFPPRFSGLQFPNYSSELNVNALELDDSALYLCASSLGSGEQFFGPGTRLTVL.

The V and J genes are TRBV5-4 and TRBJ1-4, with TRBD1 matching 7 bases. This CDR3 has 15 amino acids. Germline V CDR1 and CDR2: SGHNT, YYREEE (reference sequence). Unmatched junction bases numbered 10, after V lost 3 bases and J lost 8 bases. As DNA, the CDR3 is TGTGCCAGCAGCTCTAGACAGGGATTAGGGGAAAAACTGTTTTTT. Translated, it gives CASSSRQGLGEKLFF.

CDR3 DNA: TGTGCCACCAGCAGAGATCAAGGGACCGTGGAGACCCAGTACTTC. Residues: CATSRDQGTVETQYF. This chain links TRBV15 with TRBJ2-5, with D possibly called TRBD1 or TRBD2 (5 bases each). The germline gives CDR1 LNHNV, CDR2 YYDKDF (reference sequence). Trimming removed 0 bases at V and 5 bases at J, with 13 bases between. There are 15 residues in the CDR3.

J is TRBJ2-4 and V is TRBV21-1; TRBD1, as called in the table, went unchecked against the DNA. TRBV21-1 is labeled a pseudogene. The CDR3 has 15 residues. CDR3 nucleotides: TGTGCCAGCAGCAAGGTACGGGGCAGGGGGAACATTCAGTACTTC. Protein product: CASSKVRGRGNIQYF.

This chain connects TRBV7-2 to TRBJ2-2, with a weak D call TRBD1 (5 bases). Per germline, CDR1 SGHTA and CDR2 FQGNSA. The CDR3 loop spans 16 amino acids. The V end was cut by 0 bases, the J end by 5 bases, with 13 bases between. The CDR3 protein is CASSLAQGARTGELFF. Here the CDR3 DNA reads TGTGCCAGCAGCTTAGCGCAAGGGGCACGAACCGGGGAGCTGTTTTTT.

This chain links TRBV6-5 with TRBJ1-1, with 8 bases lining up with TRBD1. This CDR3 has 15 amino acids. In germline, CDR1 is MNHEY, CDR2 SVGAGI. Losses at the gene ends were 5 bases for V and 5 bases for J; bases not matched to a gene: 10. The CDR3 is CASSVDRGGWTEAFF. The CDR3 DNA sequence: TGTGCCAGCAGTGTAGACAGGGGAGGGTGGACTGAAGCTTTCTTT.

The chain is built from TRBV7-2 and TRBJ2-1; D remains ambiguous. The germline gives CDR1 SGHTA, CDR2 FQGNSA. V was pared by 5 bases and J by 0 bases, with 11 bases between. This CDR3 is 15 amino acids long. This CDR3 reads CASSPGPSSYNEQFF. CDR3 nucleotides: TGTGCCAGCAGCCCAGGCCCGAGCTCCTACAATGAGCAGTTCTTC.